The 13 T cell receptor beta chains listed next were all sequenced from one sample in a study of blood T cells in healthy people across ages. The authors ran a second PCR of about 7 to 12 cycles using a sample-barcoded 5' primer and a J-beta primer mix. TCRdb itself ran the 5' RACE reads through MiXCR, one entry per CDR3 protein. The sample includes 1.5 million to 2 million distinct CDR3 sequences, 40% to 55% of them seen just once. Sequenced material: blood. The receptors derive from a middle-aged woman in good health.

The V and J genes are TRBV5-1 and TRBJ1-5, with 8 bases lining up with TRBD1. With 4 bases clipped from V and 1 base from J, the junction kept 4 bases outside the gene matches. Germline V lookup: CDR1 SGHRS, CDR2 YFSETQ. The CDR3 sequence is 15 residues long. The CDR3: CASSTRTGSNQPQHF. CDR3 bases: TGCGCCAGCAGCACCCGGACAGGGAGCAATCAGCCCCAGCATTTT. Together with reference TRBV5-1 and TRBJ1-5, the CDR3 gives the full variable domain: KAGVTQTPRYLIKTRGQQVTLSCSPISGHRSVSWYQQTPGQGLQFLFEYFSETQRNKGNFPGRFSGRQFSNSRSEMNVSTLELGDSALYLCASSTRTGSNQPQHFGDGTRLSIL.

J is TRBJ2-2 and V is TRBV28, with TRBD1 matching over 7 bases. J lost 2 bases, V lost 7 bases, and 7 bases had no gene match. The CDR3 sequence is 15 residues long. The germline CDR1 and CDR2 sequences are MDHEN and SYDVKM. In DNA form, the CDR3 reads TGTGCCAGCACAAAGGGGGCGGTTAACACCGGGGAGCTGTTTTTT. Translated, it gives CASTKGAVNTGELFF.

This rearrangement joins TRBV6-1 to TRBJ2-3; possibly TRBD1 for D (6 bases). Germline V lookup: CDR1 MNHNS, CDR2 SASEGT. V lost 3 bases and J lost 0, with 13 bases in between. The CDR3 runs to 16 residues. The CDR3 is CASSEVWQGSTDTQYF. CDR3 nucleotides: TGTGCCAGCAGTGAGGTTTGGCAGGGGAGCACAGATACGCAGTATTTT.

This chain uses TRBV3-1 with TRBJ2-6; the match to TRBD1 covers 7 bases. With V trimmed by 1 base and J by 2 bases, 11 bases remained unmatched. This CDR3 region has 19 residues. The germline gives CDR1 LGHDT, CDR2 YNNKEL (reference sequence). Here the CDR3 reads CASSQGEGAKKAGANVLTF. In nucleotides, the CDR3 is TGTGCCAGCAGCCAAGGAGAGGGGGCGAAGAAAGCTGGGGCCAACGTCCTGACTTTC.

The chain has TRBV27 and TRBJ2-5; 11 bases align to TRBD2. The V gene end was trimmed by 8 bases and the J gene end by 5 bases; junction bases not matched to a gene: 19. Germline V gene lookup returns CDR1 MNHEY and CDR2 SMNVEV (reference sequence). This CDR3 is 18 amino acids long. CDR3 in DNA: TGTGCCAGCGGGAAATCCGGGACTAGCGGTTTCGGGGCGGAGACCCAGTACTTC. Residues: CASGKSGTSGFGAETQYF.

The table lists this clonotype with a few counts. This sequence joins TRBV20-1 and TRBJ2-3; D call uncertain. The ends were cut back, 7 bases at V and 2 bases at J, with 13 bases in the middle. There are 13 residues in the CDR3. Germline V gene lookup returns CDR1 DFQATT and CDR2 SNEGSKA (reference sequence). The CDR3 spells CSVESAFTDTQYF. The DNA of the CDR3 is TGCAGTGTCGAGTCGGCTTTCACAGATACGCAGTATTTT.

This chain connects TRBV7-9 to TRBJ2-5; D unclear. Trimming removed 6 bases from V and 1 base from J, with 15 bases in between. CDR3 length: 15 amino acids. CDR1 and CDR2 (germline): SEHNR, FQNEAQ (reference sequence). CDR3 residues: CASSISYESQETQYF. The CDR3 region has the DNA TGTGCCAGCAGTATTAGCTACGAATCCCAAGAGACCCAGTACTTC.

The rearrangement joins TRBV7-2 to TRBJ1-4; D unclear. The CDR3 sequence is 17 residues long. Germline V gene lookup returns CDR1 SGHTA and CDR2 FQGNSA. V was clipped by 1 base and J by 3 bases, with 15 bases between them. CDR3 residues: CASSLVGTGQPNEKLFF. CDR3 sequence (DNA): TGTGCCAGCAGCTTAGTTGGCACCGGGCAGCCTAATGAAAAACTGTTTTTT. Drawing the rest from reference TRBV7-2 and TRBJ1-4, the complete variable domain is GAGVSQSPSNKVTEKGKDVELRCDPISGHTALYWYRQSLGQGLEFLIYFQGNSAPDKSGLPSDRFSAERTGGSVSTLTIQRTQQEDSAVYLCASSLVGTGQPNEKLFFGSGTQLSVL.

On this clonotype itself: At one end the junction does not follow the germline gene, possibly because of a read error. V is TRBV12-3 or TRBV12-4 and J is TRBJ1-1, with 8 bases aligning to TRBD1. This CDR3 has 13 amino acids. The CDR3 bases are TGTGCCAGCGGTTTAGTAAGACAGGGGGAAGCTTTCTTT. It codes for CASGLVRQGEAFF.

The chain carries TRBV12-3 or TRBV12-4 and TRBJ1-2; 8 nucleotides agree with TRBD1. The CDR3 has 16 residues. The ends lost 5 bases at V and 0 bases at J; junction bases unmatched: 8. The CDR3 spells CASSARLGQANYGYTF. CDR3 bases: TGTGCCAGCAGTGCGCGACTGGGACAGGCTAACTATGGCTACACCTTC.

This clonotype was seen a handful of times. The gene calls are TRBV6-2 or TRBV6-3 and TRBJ2-3, with TRBD1 identical over 8 bases. Germline loops: CDR1 MNHEY, CDR2 SVGEGT. This CDR3 comprises 15 residues. J gave up 1 base and V 4 bases, and 4 bases lay outside the gene matches. The CDR3 DNA reads as TGTGCCAGCAGTTCCCACAGGGGGGGCACAGATACGCAGTATTTT. It specifies CASSSHRGGTDTQYF.

Written as DNA, the CDR3 is TGCAGCGTTTACCCGGCAGGAGAAAACTATGGCTACACCTTC. Translation gives CSVYPAGENYGYTF. The V gene is TRBV29-1, the J gene TRBJ1-2, with D hard to call. The CDR3 extends over 14 amino acids. V shed 5 bases and J shed 2 bases, with 15 bases lying between them. The V gene's germline CDR1 is SQVTM and CDR2 ANQGSEA. The variable domain in full, completed from reference TRBV29-1 and TRBJ1-2, reads SAVISQKPSRDICQRGTSLTIQCQVDSQVTMMFWYRQQPGQSLTLIATANQGSEATYESGFVIDKFPISRPNLTFSTLTVSNMSPEDSSIYLCSVYPAGENYGYTFGSGTRLTVV.

The chain links TRBV6-2 or TRBV6-3 to TRBJ2-4; D might be TRBD1 (5 bases). The last part of the DNA fits TRBJ2-5 better; the J call may be wrong. The CDR3 has 16 amino acids. The V gene's germline CDR1 is MNHEY and CDR2 SVGEGT. CDR3 DNA: TGTGCCAGCAGTTACCCGCTAAGGACACAGCCAGAGACCCAGTACTTC. Translated, it gives CASSYPLRTQPETQYF.